One and the same sample provided the 14 T cell receptor beta chains below, sequenced in a study of T cell changes during pregnancy in multiple sclerosis. Sequencing used immunoSEQ multiplex PCR; TCRdb keeps in-frame clones, though not all of them. The table records roughly 74,000 clones, 80% to 90% of them present only once. The starting material was peripheral blood, obtained before pregnancy. These receptors originate from a female donor with multiple sclerosis, enrolled in a pregnancy study.

The genes are TRBV4-2 and TRBJ1-1; D is unclear. CDR3 length equals 13 residues. The V gene's germline CDR1 is LGHNA and CDR2 YNFKEQ. The V end lost 6 bases, the J end lost 2 bases, and 10 bases lay between the germline ends. The CDR3 DNA is TGTGCCAGCAGGTTGGAGCCAAACACTGAAGCTTTCTTT. This codes for CASRLEPNTEAFF.

This chain joins TRBV9 and TRBJ2-3, with D maybe TRBD1 (6 bases). Per the germline V gene, CDR1 is SGDLS and CDR2 is YYNGEE. The V end lost 3 bases, the J end lost 2 bases, and 22 bases lay between the germline ends. CDR3 length: 18 residues. Here the CDR3 DNA reads TGTGCCAGCAGCGCTTCTTTTAGAGGGGGAAGAGACACAGATACGCAGTATTTT. Its protein product is CASSASFRGGRDTDTQYF.

The V and J genes are TRBV2 and TRBJ2-7; maybe TRBD2 (6 bases). Trimming took off 6 bases at V and 3 bases at J, with 9 bases between the two ends. Germline values: CDR1 SNHLY, CDR2 FYNNEI. This CDR3 spans 12 amino acids. Written as DNA, the CDR3 is TGTGCCAGCAGGGGGGACTTCTACGAGCAGTACTTC. As protein: CASRGDFYEQYF.

J is TRBJ2-7 and V is TRBV19; D not certain. This CDR3 is 12 amino acids long. The germline V gene encodes CDR1 LNHDA and CDR2 SQIVND (reference sequence). Trimming cost V 10 bases and J 2 bases, with 12 bases left between them. In nucleotides, the CDR3 is TGTGCCACCAGTTCGCAGGCCTACGAGCAGTACTTC. Protein: CATSSQAYEQYF.

This clone has a single count. CDR3 coding DNA: TGTGCCAGCAGCTTGGCAGGGGGGAATCAGCCCCAGCATTTT. It translates to CASSLAGGNQPQHF. The rearrangement joins TRBV5-4 to TRBJ1-5; 7 bases fit TRBD1. CDR1 and CDR2 (germline): SGHNT, YYREEE (reference sequence). CDR3 length equals 14 residues. Trimming cost V 0 bases and J 4 bases; bases outside gene matches: 1. Full variable domain (missing parts from reference TRBV5-4 and TRBJ1-5): ETGVTQSPTHLIKTRGQQVTLRCSSQSGHNTVSWYQQALGQGPQFIFQYYREEENGRGNFPPRFSGLQFPNYSSELNVNALELDDSALYLCASSLAGGNQPQHFGDGTRLSIL.

V gene TRBV5-1 combines with J gene TRBJ2-1; 12 bases are shared with TRBD1. Germline V gives CDR1 SGHRS, CDR2 YFSETQ. Trimming took 4 bases from V and 8 from J; bases not matched to a gene: 7. The CDR3 runs to 15 residues. CDR3 bases: TGCGCCAGCAGCGACGGGACAGGGGGCACGGATGAGCAGTTCTTC. Translation: CASSDGTGGTDEQFF.

The J gene is TRBJ2-5, the V gene TRBV9; a possible D gene is TRBD2 (5 bases). V was pared by 3 bases and J by 5 bases, with 26 bases between. This CDR3 region has 18 residues. Germline-derived CDR1 and CDR2 are SGDLS and YYNGEE. The CDR3 DNA reads TGTGCCAGCAGCGGAGGGCGGTCGGCCAATGGCGTGGGGGAGACCCAGTACTTC. Translated: CASSGGRSANGVGETQYF. Full variable domain (outside the CDR3, taken from reference TRBV9 and TRBJ2-5): DSGVTQTPKHLITATGQRVTLRCSPRSGDLSVYWYQQSLDQGLQFLIQYYNGEERAKGNILERFSAQQFPDLHSELNLSSLELGDSALYFCASSGGRSANGVGETQYFGPGTRLLVL.

The chain joins TRBV7-9 to TRBJ1-2; no clear D. Germline CDR1 and CDR2: SEHNR and FQNEAQ (reference sequence). The CDR3 spans 14 residues. V was shortened by 1 base and J by 6 bases, with 12 bases between the two germline ends. The CDR3 nucleotides read TGTGCCAGCAGCTTAGTCGCCCAGGAAAATGGCTACACCTTC. It specifies CASSLVAQENGYTF.

The rearrangement links TRBV18 to TRBJ2-2, with D possibly matching TRBD1 (6 bases). Per the germline V gene, CDR1 is KGHSH and CDR2 is LQKENI. The CDR3 is 17 amino acids. Trimming took 1 base from V and 1 from J, leaving 13 bases between them. CDR3 DNA: TGTGCCAGCTCACCACGGATGGGGGCCGAGAACACCGGGGAGCTGTTTTTT. Protein sequence: CASSPRMGAENTGELFF.

The chain carries TRBV4-2 and TRBJ1-3, with D tentatively TRBD1 (6 bases). The CDR3 runs 17 residues. Trimming shortened V by 0 bases and J by 2 bases, and 14 bases separated the two germline ends. Germline lookup yields CDR1 LGHNA and CDR2 YNFKEQ. Here the CDR3 reads CASSQDYRAKAGNTIYF. CDR3 DNA sequence: TGTGCCAGCAGCCAAGATTACAGGGCGAAAGCTGGAAACACCATATATTTT.

V gene TRBV19 combines with J gene TRBJ2-3; 7 bases match TRBD2. Germline CDR1 and CDR2: LNHDA and SQIVND (reference sequence). The J segment lost 1 base and the V segment lost 8 bases, leaving 6 bases of the junction unmatched. The CDR3 is 14 residues long. This CDR3 reads CASSSGAGTDTQYF. The CDR3, as DNA: TGTGCCAGTTCAAGCGGGGCCGGCACAGATACGCAGTATTTT.

The chain carries TRBV10-3 and TRBJ2-3; 9 positions agree with TRBD2. Germline CDR1 is ENHRY and CDR2 is SYGVKD. The CDR3 consists of 14 residues. Trimming removed 6 bases from V and 4 bases from J; junction bases left unmatched: 5. CDR3 in DNA: TGTGCCATCAGGGCGGGAGGGCCCTCAGATACGCAGTATTTT. This encodes CAIRAGGPSDTQYF.

The gene calls are TRBV11-2 and TRBJ2-5, with D tentatively TRBD2 (5 bases). From germline, CDR1 is SGHAT and CDR2 FQNNGV. The V end was cut by 5 bases, the J end by 5 bases, with 18 bases between. The CDR3 runs to 15 residues. CDR3 DNA sequence: TGTGCCAGCAGCAGTTCGGGATCAATGTGGGAGACCCAGTACTTC. Encoded protein: CASSSSGSMWETQYF. Complete variable domain (other parts from reference TRBV11-2 and TRBJ2-5): EAGVAQSPRYKIIEKRQSVAFWCNPISGHATLYWYQQILGQGPKLLIQFQNNGVVDDSQLPKDRFSAERLKGVDSTLKIQPAKLEDSAVYLCASSSSGSMWETQYFGPGTRLLVL.

This clone was detected a few times. The CDR3 nucleotides are TGTGCCAGCAGCTTCCAGGGGGCTTCTGGAAACACCATATATTTT. Protein product: CASSFQGASGNTIYF. The V gene is TRBV5-4, the J gene TRBJ1-3; TRBD1 matches 8 bases. The CDR3 is 15 residues long. Germline CDR1 reads SGHNT; CDR2 reads YYREEE (reference sequence). After removal of 2 bases from V and 1 base from J, the junction contained 2 bases not matched to a gene.